The 2 T cell receptor beta chains reported below all come from one sample, sequenced in a study of T cell responses to AZD1222 COVID-19 vaccine. Sequencing was performed with immunoSEQ multiplex PCR; in TCRdb, only in-frame clones are kept and a portion is missing. The sample holds roughly 93,000 clones; around nine tenths are singletons and the top ten take approximately 2.6%. This sample comprised peripheral blood, obtained on day 0 of MenACWY control vaccination. These receptors were collected from an adult in good health.

The chain carries TRBV6-5 and TRBJ2-5; tentative D call: TRBD2 (6 bases). The length of the CDR3 is 13 residues. V lost 2 bases and J 7 bases, leaving 11 bases between the germline ends. Germline CDR1 reads MNHEY; CDR2 reads SVGAGI. The CDR3 coding sequence is TGTGCCAGCAGTTACCCACTAGCCGGGACCCAGTACTTC. Protein sequence: CASSYPLAGTQYF.

The V call is TRBV10-3, the J call TRBJ1-4, with 9 bases identical to TRBD1. The J segment lost 4 bases and the V segment lost 8 bases, leaving 2 bases of the junction unmatched. The CDR3 sequence is 13 residues long. Germline CDR1 is ENHRY and CDR2 is SYGVKD. Here the CDR3 DNA reads TGTGCCATCGGGGACAGGGTTAATGAAAAACTGTTTTTT. Its translation: CAIGDRVNEKLFF.